The 19 T cell receptor beta chains reported below all come from one sample, sequenced in a study of cytomegalovirus exposure and HLA in healthy donors. The method was immunoSEQ multiplex PCR; TCRdb's version includes in-frame clones alone and lacks a portion of them. The table shows 95,000 to 120,000 clones, with 90% to 97% occurring only once. Sequenced sample: PBMCs. These TCRs come from a woman aged 18-29 years in good health and CMV-seronegative.

The chain couples TRBV6-6 to TRBJ1-5; D unresolved. Germline CDR1 MNHNY, CDR2 SVGAGI (reference sequence). V was pared by 0 bases and J by 4 bases, with 10 bases between. The CDR3 extends over 15 amino acids. The CDR3 region has the DNA TGTGCCAGCAGTTACTCCGTCGGCGGGAATCAGCCCCAGCATTTT. Amino acids: CASSYSVGGNQPQHF.

V and J are TRBV5-5 and TRBJ1-6; D is possibly TRBD1 (5 bases). Germline V lookup: CDR1 SGHKS, CDR2 YYEKEE (reference sequence). The ends were cut back, 6 bases at V and 6 bases at J, with 22 bases in the middle. The CDR3 runs to 17 residues. The CDR3 protein is CASTPSDISSGNSPLHF. CDR3 DNA sequence: TGTGCCAGCACCCCCTCGGACATTAGCTCGGGTAATTCACCCCTCCACTTT. Full variable domain (rest looked up from reference TRBV5-5 and TRBJ1-6): DAGVTQSPTHLIKTRGQQVTLRCSPISGHKSVSWYQQVLGQGPQFIFQYYEKEERGRGNFPDRFSARQFPNYSSELNVNALLLGDSALYLCASTPSDISSGNSPLHFGNGTRLTVT.

The chain joins TRBV7-3 to TRBJ2-3; D possibly corresponds to TRBD2 (6 bases). CDR3 size: 15 residues. V was cut by 0 bases and J by 5 bases, with 12 bases left in between. Germline V gene lookup returns CDR1 SGHTA and CDR2 FQGTGA. The CDR3 region is CASSLTAGDQDTQYF. The CDR3 region has the DNA TGTGCCAGCAGCTTAACAGCGGGTGATCAAGATACGCAGTATTTT.

This sequence joins TRBV7-9 and TRBJ2-2; 11 positions match TRBD1. Germline V gene sequence: CDR1 SEHNR, CDR2 FQNEAQ (reference sequence). The length of the CDR3 is 15 residues. Losses at the gene ends were 10 bases for V and 7 bases for J; bases not matched to a gene: 11. This CDR3 is CATVDRGRLNGELFF. The CDR3 coding sequence is TGTGCCACCGTGGACAGGGGGCGGCTGAACGGGGAGCTGTTTTTT.

This chain joins TRBV6-5 and TRBJ2-7, with 8 positions matching TRBD1. V was pared by 5 bases and J by 6 bases, with 0 bases of the junction left unmatched. Germline CDR1 is MNHEY and CDR2 is SVGAGI. The CDR3 length is 11 residues. CDR3 residues: CASSDRGEQYF. CDR3 coding DNA: TGTGCCAGCAGTGACAGGGGCGAGCAGTACTTC.

The V gene is TRBV2, the J gene TRBJ2-5, with 7 bases lining up with TRBD1. The CDR3 loop spans 14 amino acids. Germline trimming cut 5 bases from V and 2 bases from J; bases unmatched to any gene: 5. The germline gives CDR1 SNHLY, CDR2 FYNNEI. CDR3 bases: TGTGCCAGCAGTCCGGGACAGCCTCAAGAGACCCAGTACTTC. Translated: CASSPGQPQETQYF.

The chain uses TRBV19 and TRBJ2-3, with 8 nucleotides matching TRBD1. The CDR3 is 14 amino acids. V trimming: 5 bases; J trimming: 3 bases; junction bases outside the gene matches: 4. Germline V CDR1 and CDR2: LNHDA, SQIVND (reference sequence). CDR3 sequence reads: CASSSQGATDTQYF. CDR3 DNA: TGTGCCAGTAGTTCGCAGGGGGCTACAGATACGCAGTATTTT.

V and J are TRBV7-2 and TRBJ2-1; TRBD1 aligns across 7 bases. The CDR3 consists of 17 residues. Germline assignment: CDR1 SGHTA and CDR2 FQGNSA. J was trimmed by 9 bases and V by 1 base; bases with no gene match: 15. The CDR3 DNA reads TGTGCCAGCAGCTTAGGTCGGTTTCAGGGATCAGGGGGTGAGCAGTTCTTC. Amino acid sequence: CASSLGRFQGSGGEQFF.

J is TRBJ2-1 and V is TRBV10-3; D unclear. The CDR3 loop spans 12 amino acids. Trimming shortened V by 4 bases and J by 8 bases, and 9 bases separated the two germline ends. The germline V gene encodes CDR1 ENHRY and CDR2 SYGVKD. The CDR3 sequence is CAISGRLDEQFF. The CDR3 DNA follows: TGTGCCATCAGTGGCAGACTTGATGAGCAGTTCTTC.

The J gene is TRBJ1-5, the V gene TRBV12-5; 8 bases match TRBD1. The CDR3 is 15 amino acids. Germline V gene data show CDR1 as LGHNT and CDR2 as FRNRAP. With 0 bases clipped from V and 7 bases from J, the junction kept 5 bases outside the gene matches. The CDR3 nucleotides are TGTGCTAGTGGTTTGGTACTCAGGGGGCGGCAGCCCCAGCATTTT. It is translated as CASGLVLRGRQPQHF.

The chain combines TRBV30 with TRBJ2-3; 7 bases line up with TRBD1. The length of the CDR3 is 12 residues. V gave up 4 bases and J gave up 6 bases; unmatched junction bases: 4. The germline gives CDR1 GTSNPN, CDR2 SVGIG (reference sequence). This CDR3 is CAWTETGDTQYF. The CDR3 nucleotides read TGTGCCTGGACCGAGACAGGGGATACGCAGTATTTT.

V and J are TRBV4-3 and TRBJ1-6, with 9 bases matching TRBD1. CDR1 and CDR2 from the germline V gene are LGHNA and YSLEER. This CDR3 region has 15 residues. V lost 4 bases to trimming and J lost 5 bases; unmatched junction nucleotides: 3. CDR3 DNA: TGCGCCAGCAGCCGCCGGGACAGGGATAATTCACCCCTCCACTTT. It specifies CASSRRDRDNSPLHF.

The rearrangement joins TRBV19 to TRBJ1-1; D not certain. The CDR3 runs 14 residues. Trimming took off 3 bases at V and 5 bases at J, with 13 bases between the two ends. The germline gives CDR1 LNHDA, CDR2 SQIVND (reference sequence). The CDR3 sequence is CASSIAATFTEAFF. The CDR3 nucleotides are TGTGCCAGTAGTATCGCAGCGACCTTTACTGAAGCTTTCTTT.

V gene TRBV5-8 combines with J gene TRBJ2-7; tentatively, D is TRBD1 (5 bases). V lost 3 bases and J lost 3, with 13 bases in between. The CDR3 sequence is 14 residues long. CDR1 and CDR2 from the germline V gene are SGHTS and YDEGEE. CDR3 bases: TGTGCCAGCAGCTGGGGCCGGGCCTTCTACGAGCAGTACTTC. This sequence encodes CASSWGRAFYEQYF.

The V call is TRBV5-1, the J call TRBJ2-1; a possible D gene is TRBD1 (6 bases). The germline gives CDR1 SGHRS, CDR2 YFSETQ. The CDR3 sequence is 18 residues long. The V end was cut by 3 bases, the J end by 0 bases, with 19 bases between. CDR3 sequence reads: CASSSYGPRGSSYNEQFF. The DNA for the CDR3 is TGCGCCAGCAGCTCCTACGGTCCCAGGGGTAGCTCCTACAATGAGCAGTTCTTC.

The chain links TRBV25-1 to TRBJ1-2; D call uncertain. Trimming left V 3 bases short and J 4 bases short, with 6 bases between. Germline V CDR1 and CDR2: MGHDK, SYGVNS. The CDR3 length is 12 residues. DNA of the CDR3: TGTGCCAGCAGTGACCCAGGCTATGGCTACACCTTC. This codes for CASSDPGYGYTF.

This rearrangement joins TRBV7-9 to TRBJ2-7; 9 bases are shared with TRBD1. Germline-derived CDR1 and CDR2 are SEHNR and FQNEAQ (reference sequence). CDR3 length: 15 amino acids. J gave up 4 bases and V 6 bases, and 10 bases lay outside the gene matches. CDR3 DNA sequence: TGTGCCAGCAGTGGCTTCGGGACAGGGACATACGAGCAGTACTTC. Translated: CASSGFGTGTYEQYF.

The chain combines TRBV18 with TRBJ1-1; D is unclear. The germline CDR1 and CDR2 sequences are KGHSH and LQKENI. The CDR3 totals 12 residues. Trimming stripped 3 bases from V and 4 bases from J, with 6 bases between. The CDR3 DNA follows: TGTGCCAGCTCACCCCTAGGCACTGAAGCTTTCTTT. This translates into CASSPLGTEAFF.

The J gene is TRBJ2-3, the V gene TRBV5-8, with 9 bases fitting TRBD1. Germline V gene sequence: CDR1 SGHTS, CDR2 YDEGEE. The CDR3 sequence is 17 residues long. J gave up 1 base and V 5 bases, and 11 bases lay outside the gene matches. CDR3 bases: TGTGCCAGCAGGTTCAGGCTCACAGGGGGCGGCACAGATACGCAGTATTTT. It translates to CASRFRLTGGGTDTQYF.